This T cell receptor (beta chain) was captured in a study of glioma-infiltrating T cells. Study-wide points: Gliomas, especially low-grade, showed above-expected tissue-blood divergence; non-neoplastic patients showed below. Very few CDR3 sequences were shared between tissue and blood.

In regard to this clonotype: Its antigen is not identified.

Amplification of TCR alpha and beta CDR3 regions from RNA used iRepertoire nested multiplex PCR. For one-step reverse transcription and amplification, roughly 85-450 ng of tissue mRNA or PBMC total RNA was used. MiXCR, applied by TCRdb to the multiplex PCR reads, yields one record per CDR3 protein. The table includes around 100,000 distinct CDR3 sequences, around 29% detected once. In germline, CDR1 is SGHNT, CDR2 YYREEE (reference sequence). The CDR3 has 14 residues. The V end was cut by 4 bases, the J end by 4 bases, with 14 bases between. The V call is TRBV5-4, the J call TRBJ1-1, with TRBD1 as a possible D gene (6 bases). This TCR was sampled from a human donor with low-grade glioma or glioblastoma, undergoing nonglioma brain surgery, or in good health (not recorded which). The sequencing input was glioma tissue, nonneoplastic brain tissue, or PBMCs (not recorded which). The CDR3 coding sequence is TGTGCCAGCAGCCCCCAAGACAGGACCACTGAAGCTTTCTTT. Translating gives CASSPQDRTTEAFF.